These T cell receptor beta chains were read from a single sample in a study of T cell responses to AZD1222 COVID-19 vaccine. This table comes from immunoSEQ multiplex PCR, and its TCRdb copy is limited to in-frame clones, with some not included. The sample yields around 160,000 clones, under 95% seen once. Specimen: peripheral blood, collected 28 days after the second AZD1222 dose. Source of these receptors: an adult who received the AZD1222 COVID-19 vaccine. CDR3s include the opening cysteine and the closing phenylalanine or tryptophan. D genes are given only for firm matches. Expanded clones get a size class; other rows say once, few or many, or leave the size out.

CDR3 DNA,CDR3 protein,D gene,V gene,J gene,clone size
TGTGCCAGCGGGGGGACTAGCGGGAGAGATACGCAGTATTTT,CASGGTSGRDTQYF,TRBD2,TRBV6-6,TRBJ2-3,-
TGCGCCAGCAGCCAAGGAAGCACAGATACGCAGTATTTT,CASSQGSTDTQYF,-,TRBV5-1,TRBJ2-3,-
TGTGCCAGCAGTTTAGCGGGCTACAGTGAAGCTTTCTTT,CASSLAGYSEAFF,-,TRBV12-3/TRBV12-4,TRBJ1-1,-
TGTGCCAGCAGCCAGCCAGCGAAAGAGACCCAGTACTTC,CASSQPAKETQYF,-,TRBV7-9,TRBJ2-5,-
TGTGCTAGTGGTTTGGGACTAGCGGGAGGTACAGATACGCAGTATTTT,CASGLGLAGGTDTQYF,TRBD2,TRBV12-5,TRBJ2-3,-
TGTGCCAGCAGTGTAATTAGCGGGATCCGCAATGAGCAGTTCTTC,CASSVISGIRNEQFF,TRBD2,TRBV2,TRBJ2-1,once
TGTGCCACCAGCAGAGATCAGAATCAGCCCCAGCATTTT,CATSRDQNQPQHF,-,TRBV15,TRBJ1-5,once
TGTGCCACCAGCAGAGATGGGACACCCATGGATGGCTACACCTTC,CATSRDGTPMDGYTF,-,TRBV15,TRBJ1-2,-
TGCAGCGTTGGAGGAGAAAATCAGCCCCAGCATTTT,CSVGGENQPQHF,-,TRBV29-1,TRBJ1-5,-
TGTGCCAGCAGCTTGCTACCTGGAGGGCTGGGGGCTTTCTTT,CASSLLPGGLGAFF,-,TRBV5-5,TRBJ1-1,-
TGTGCCAGCAGTTTATACCGACAGGGAGTGTACAATGAGCAGTTCTTC,CASSLYRQGVYNEQFF,TRBD1,TRBV27,TRBJ2-1,-
TGTGCCAGCAGCCTCGACAGATATGGCTACACCTTC,CASSLDRYGYTF,-,TRBV28,TRBJ1-2,-
TGCAGCGTTGGGGTGGGCGGGGAGCTGTTTTTT,CSVGVGGELFF,-,TRBV29-1,TRBJ2-2,-
TGTGCCAGCAGCCCGGAGGGGGGTTCAGGAAACACCATATATTTT,CASSPEGGSGNTIYF,-,TRBV5-8,TRBJ1-3,few
TGTGCCAGCAGTTTAGCCAGCGGGATGCTCCGGGACGAGCAGTACTTC,CASSLASGMLRDEQYF,TRBD2,TRBV28,TRBJ2-7,-
TGTGCCAGCAGAGACAGGGGAGGAAACTATGGCTACACCTTC,CASRDRGGNYGYTF,TRBD1,TRBV6-5,TRBJ1-2,-
TGCGCCAGCAGTGCCAATGAAAAACTGTTTTTT,CASSANEKLFF,-,TRBV10-1,TRBJ1-4,once
TGTGCCAGCAGCTACAGTGGAAATGAGCAGTTCTTC,CASSYSGNEQFF,-,TRBV12-3/TRBV12-4,TRBJ2-1,-
TGTGCCAGCAGTTCGCTAGGACTAGCGGAGCTGTACCAAGAGACCCAGTACTTC,CASSSLGLAELYQETQYF,TRBD2,TRBV6-2/TRBV6-3,TRBJ2-5,-
TGTGCCAGCAGCTTAAGGACAGGGGGCTCCACTGAAGCTTTCTTT,CASSLRTGGSTEAFF,TRBD1,TRBV7-6,TRBJ1-1,-
TGTGCCAGCAGCGTAGCTACAGGGGGCGGGGAGACCCAGTACTTC,CASSVATGGGETQYF,TRBD1,TRBV9,TRBJ2-5,-
TGTGCCAGCAGCCAGAATGAGGACACTGAAGCTTTCTTT,CASSQNEDTEAFF,-,TRBV4-2,TRBJ1-1,-
TGTGCCAGCAGCCCGGACACAGATACGCAGTATTTT,CASSPDTDTQYF,-,TRBV7-8,TRBJ2-3,-
TGTGCCAGCAGCCCCCTAGGGAGAGAAGCTTTCTTT,CASSPLGREAFF,-,TRBV14,TRBJ1-1,-
TGCGCCAGCAGCCAAGGATCACCGGGACAGGGGGAATACGAGCAGTACTTC,CASSQGSPGQGEYEQYF,TRBD1,TRBV4-1,TRBJ2-7,-
TGTGCCTGGAGCCTGGTAGGGTACGAGCAGTACTTC,CAWSLVGYEQYF,-,TRBV30,TRBJ2-7,-
TGTGCCAGCAGCAAAAATTCACCCCTCCACTTT,CASSKNSPLHF,-,TRBV3-1/TRBV3-2,TRBJ1-6,-
TGCGCCAGCAGCCCACAGGGTGGTTATAATGAAAAACTGTTTTTT,CASSPQGGYNEKLFF,-,TRBV4-1,TRBJ1-4,-
TGTGCCAGCAGTTACTCGAAAGGGAACACTGAAGCTTTCTTT,CASSYSKGNTEAFF,-,TRBV6-5,TRBJ1-1,-
TGTGCCAGCTCACCAAATTCACAGAACACCGGGGAGCTGTTTTTT,CASSPNSQNTGELFF,-,TRBV18,TRBJ2-2,-
TGCGCCAGCAGCGTTTCCCAGGGGACCGGGGAGCTGTTTTTT,CASSVSQGTGELFF,-,TRBV5-1,TRBJ2-2,-
TGTGCCAGCAGTTCACCGGGACAGGGATCTGGCTACACCTTC,CASSSPGQGSGYTF,TRBD1,TRBV28,TRBJ1-2,-
TGTGCCAGCAGTTCCTCAGGGATGGGGAATGAGCAGTTCTTC,CASSSSGMGNEQFF,-,TRBV27,TRBJ2-1,-
TGTGCCAGCAGCTCAGTTGTGGGGGCGGGAGGTGAGGAGCAGTACTTC,CASSSVVGAGGEEQYF,TRBD2,TRBV7-2,TRBJ2-7,-
TGTGCCAGTAGTATGAAGGGGAACACTGAAGCTTTCTTT,CASSMKGNTEAFF,-,TRBV19,TRBJ1-1,-
TGTGCCAGCAGTAGACACAATTCACCCCTCCACTTT,CASSRHNSPLHF,-,TRBV25-1,TRBJ1-6,-
TGTGCCAGCAGCTTAGTGGGCAGAGGAAGTTTGAACACTGAAGCTTTCTTT,CASSLVGRGSLNTEAFF,-,TRBV7-2,TRBJ1-1,-
TGTGCCACCTTAGCGGGAGAGTCTCCGGAGCAGTACTTC,CATLAGESPEQYF,TRBD2,TRBV2,TRBJ2-7,-
TGTGCCCGAAAGGACAGTTTGAACACTGAAGCTTTCTTT,CARKDSLNTEAFF,-,TRBV30,TRBJ1-1,-
TGTGCCTGGAGCCCCGGGAGGGAGAACACCTTC,CAWSPGRENTF,-,TRBV30,TRBJ1-2,once
TGTGCCAGCAGCCCGGGGCCCAGCTCTGGAAACACCATATATTTT,CASSPGPSSGNTIYF,-,TRBV5-6,TRBJ1-3,-
TGTGCCAGCAGTCCCGGGACAGGGGGCATAAACACTGAAGCTTTCTTT,CASSPGTGGINTEAFF,TRBD1,TRBV27,TRBJ1-1,-
TGCGCCAGCAGCCTGGGGGGGAATGAAAAACTGTTTTTT,CASSLGGNEKLFF,-,TRBV5-1,TRBJ1-4,-
TGTGCCAGCAGCCGAGGGACTAGCGGGACCTACGAGCAGTACTTC,CASSRGTSGTYEQYF,TRBD2,TRBV11-2,TRBJ2-7,-
TGTGCCAGCAGGAAACCGGGACTAGCGGACACCGGGGAGCTGTTTTTT,CASRKPGLADTGELFF,TRBD2,TRBV6-6,TRBJ2-2,-
TGCGCCAGCAGCCAAGAACATAATTCACCCCTCCACTTT,CASSQEHNSPLHF,-,TRBV4-3,TRBJ1-6,-
TGTGCCAGCAGCCAAGTAACAGGACTTCCATCCTACGAGCAGTACTTC,CASSQVTGLPSYEQYF,-,TRBV3-1/TRBV3-2,TRBJ2-7,-
TGTGCCAGCAGCCCATCGAACACTGAAGCTTTCTTT,CASSPSNTEAFF,-,TRBV7-9,TRBJ1-1,-
TGCGCCAGCAGGTTAGCGGGAGGACACAATGAGCAGTTCTTC,CASRLAGGHNEQFF,TRBD2,TRBV4-1,TRBJ2-1,-